One T cell receptor beta chain is described in this entry. What it recognizes is unknown. Trimming at V came to 6 bases and at J to 2 bases, leaving 8 bases not matched to a gene. Germline assignment: CDR1 MNHEY and CDR2 SVGAGI. The CDR3 length is 15 residues. This specimen belongs to a study of cytomegalovirus exposure and HLA in healthy donors. Study observations and caveats: Evidence from a later analysis indicated that most CMV-associated TCR beta chains looked HLA-restricted.

It was with 60 Vbeta and 13 Jbeta primers that the PCR ran. TCRdb's table, derived via immunoSEQ multiplex PCR, lists solely in-frame clones and lacks some. The repertoire consists of fewer than 250,000 clones, with roughly 80% occurring once and the leading ten covering approximately 1.5%. This chain connects TRBV6-5 to TRBJ2-5; 8 bases agree with TRBD2. The receptor was isolated from a woman aged 18-30 years in good health and CMV-seronegative. The specimen sequenced was PBMCs. The CDR3 region is CASSLGGVRQETQYF. The DNA of the CDR3 is TGTGCCAGCAGCCTCGGGGGGGTGCGGCAAGAGACCCAGTACTTC.